This paragraph covers one T cell receptor beta chain sequence. Germline values: CDR1 LNHNV, CDR2 YYDKDF (reference sequence). V was clipped by 5 bases and J by 2 bases, with 10 bases between them. This CDR3 is 14 amino acids long. The source of the sample is a study of T-cell memory formation after mild COVID-19. TCRdb itself ran the 5' RACE reads through MiXCR, one entry per CDR3 protein. The sample includes fewer than 150,000 distinct CDR3 sequences, about a fifth of them seen just once. This chain links TRBV15 with TRBJ1-3; D gene ambiguous. The TCR sequence derives from a man younger than 35 who had mild COVID-19 (a few samples of this study predate the infection). Cell type and time point are not known. The sequenced sample was PBMCs or a T cell subset sorted from them (not recorded which). CDR3 in DNA: TGTGCCACCAGCCCGGGAATACCTGGAAACACCATATATTTT. Protein: CATSPGIPGNTIYF.